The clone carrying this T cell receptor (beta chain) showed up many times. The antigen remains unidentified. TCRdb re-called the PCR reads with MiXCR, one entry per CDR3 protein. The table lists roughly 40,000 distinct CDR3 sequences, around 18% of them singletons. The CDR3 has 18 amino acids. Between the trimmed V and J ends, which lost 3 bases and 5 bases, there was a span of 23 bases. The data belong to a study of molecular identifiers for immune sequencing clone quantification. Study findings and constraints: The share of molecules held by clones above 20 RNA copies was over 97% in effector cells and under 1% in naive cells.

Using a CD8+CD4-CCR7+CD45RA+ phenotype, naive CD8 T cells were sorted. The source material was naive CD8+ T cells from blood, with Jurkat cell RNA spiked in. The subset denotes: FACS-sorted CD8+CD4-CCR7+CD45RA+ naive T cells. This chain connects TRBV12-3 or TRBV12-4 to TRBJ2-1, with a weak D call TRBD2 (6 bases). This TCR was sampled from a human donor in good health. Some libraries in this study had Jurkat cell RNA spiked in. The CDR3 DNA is TGTGCCAGCAGTTTGGCTCTTATCGGGAGCTTTAAGAACAATGAGCAGTTCTTC. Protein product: CASSLALIGSFKNNEQFF.